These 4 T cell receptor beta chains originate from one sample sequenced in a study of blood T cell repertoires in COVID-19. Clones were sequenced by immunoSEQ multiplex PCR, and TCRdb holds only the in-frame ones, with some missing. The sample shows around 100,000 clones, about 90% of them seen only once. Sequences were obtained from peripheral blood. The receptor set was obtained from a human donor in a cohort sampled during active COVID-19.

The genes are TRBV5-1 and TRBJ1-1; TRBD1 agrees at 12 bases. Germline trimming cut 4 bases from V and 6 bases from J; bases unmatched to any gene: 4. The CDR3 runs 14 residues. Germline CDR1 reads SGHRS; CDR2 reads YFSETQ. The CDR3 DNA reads TGCGCCAGCAGCCACGGGACAGGGGGCCCTGAAGCTTTCTTT. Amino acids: CASSHGTGGPEAFF.

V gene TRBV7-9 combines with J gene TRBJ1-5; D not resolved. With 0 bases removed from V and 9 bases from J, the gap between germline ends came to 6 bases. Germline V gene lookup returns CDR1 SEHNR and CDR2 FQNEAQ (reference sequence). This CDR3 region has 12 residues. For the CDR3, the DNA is TGTGCCAGCAGCTTAGCCTATTTGCCCCAGCATTTT. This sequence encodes CASSLAYLPQHF.

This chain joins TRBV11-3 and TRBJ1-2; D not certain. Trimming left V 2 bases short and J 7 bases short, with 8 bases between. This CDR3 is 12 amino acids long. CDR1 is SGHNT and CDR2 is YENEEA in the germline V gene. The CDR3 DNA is TGTGCCAGCAGCTTATTTAGCGGTGGCTACACCTTC. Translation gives CASSLFSGGYTF.

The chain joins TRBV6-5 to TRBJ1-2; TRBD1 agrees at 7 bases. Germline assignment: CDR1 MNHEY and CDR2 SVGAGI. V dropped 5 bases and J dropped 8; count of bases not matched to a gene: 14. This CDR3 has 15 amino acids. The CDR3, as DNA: TGTGCCAGCAGTCCCCGGACGTACAGGGGAGACGGCTACACCTTC. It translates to CASSPRTYRGDGYTF.